Reported below is one TCR beta chain. There is no known antigen for this receptor. Per-base quality was not reported, and no clone a single base away is much larger than it. The source of the sample is a study of cytomegalovirus exposure and HLA in healthy donors (dated by TCRdb to 2015 to 2018). Turning to the overall study: An earlier analysis of several hundred of the donors reported 250 to 350 Gb of sequence data and roughly 110 million unique TCR beta sequences from 150 million to 200 million T cells. Around 330 gigabases of sequencing data and around 90 million unique TCR sequences made up an early release that covered over 550 HLA-typed donors. Of the roughly 410 genotyped donors, 75% to 85% were placed in the genetic ancestry cluster associated with self-reported Caucasian donors. The aim of the study was to test whether cataloging public T cell receptors could identify signatures of past pathogen exposure. The study profiled the T cell repertoires of 550 to 700 subjects by immunosequencing and related them to cytomegalovirus serostatus. Along with the roughly 610-subject first cohort, a separate validation cohort of 120 different subjects was used. High-throughput TCR immunosequencing, statistical association of individual TCRs with disease status, and machine learning were combined to predict cytomegalovirus infection status. A later analysis re-analyzed previously published TCR beta repertoires from 660 or so donors and added high-resolution HLA genotyping to study TCR occurrence patterns. The later analysis used no new phenotypic data to find candidate immune exposures, relying instead on TCR beta sequences and their occurrence across donors. In an earlier analysis of 587 of the donors, high-throughput TCR beta sequencing was used to judge whether each TCR beta V gene segment behaved as functional or pseudogenic. Donor age, sex, ethnicity and CMV serostatus were compiled alongside the repertoire data. Genome-wide SNP genotypes for about 55% of the roughly 670 donors were used in a later genetic analysis, which treated that subset as a discovery cohort. All discovery cohort repertoires had been generated on a single sequencing platform. Class I and class II HLA loci were covered by the typing at four-digit resolution. The number of typed donors differed by locus: about 629-630 for A, B, C, DRB1 and DQB1; approximately 540 for DQA1; 606 for DPA1; and some 450 for DPB1. Roughly five DR-DQ haplotypes were treated as single units for association and clustering because of strong linkage in the cohort. Among about 370 genotyped donors of the cohort, an average of approximately 220,000 unique TCR beta nucleotide sequences was sequenced per donor, of which about 19% were non-productive.

In total, just over 650 healthy bone marrow donors made up the cohort. At the time of sampling, all cohort members were nominally healthy, though unrecorded immune exposures were likely present. The donor was CMV seronegative and was included in the group of several hundred seronegative cohort members. A peripheral blood sample was collected from each donor, and TCR beta sequencing was performed on peripheral blood mononuclear cells. Genomic DNA extraction from the blood cell samples was performed with the Qiagen DNeasy Blood Extraction Kit. Preparation of the library involved the immunoSEQ multiplex PCR assay. The multiplex PCR relied on a mix of 60 forward primers for TCR Vbeta segments and 13 reverse primers for TCR Jbeta segments. A multiplex PCR assay on genomic DNA amplified the CDR3 region of rearranged TCR beta genes. Amplified TCR beta libraries were sequenced as 87-base-pair reads on the Illumina HiSeq System. The authors' pipeline ran thus. A later analysis counted about 80 million unique TCR beta chains across the 640 or so repertoires, and roughly 11 million of these chains were shared by at least two donors. Raw reads were error-corrected and collapsed into unique sequences with a nearest-neighbor algorithm that merged closely related sequences to remove PCR and sequencing errors. CDR3 sequences were aligned to IMGT reference sequences to assign V, D and J gene segments. For a sequence to be retained, a match of at least six nucleotides was required to both a V gene segment and a J gene segment. Rearrangements were called productive when the CDR3 lacked stop codons and stayed in frame with V and J; all others were non-productive. Following IMGT convention, CDR3 was defined as the stretch from the second conserved V-encoded cysteine to the conserved J-encoded phenylalanine. Sequences without an unambiguous match to a single V gene segment were excluded from the earlier analysis of almost 600 of the donors. In an earlier analysis of approximately 560 of the donors, a V segment was called functional when productive rearrangements were above 56.7%, and segregating when the standard deviation between donors exceeded 5%. To diagnose cytomegalovirus status from the catalog of TCR beta chain sequences, a statistical classification framework was built. In a later analysis, TCR nucleotide sequences were compared against IMGT/GENE-DB human TR gene sequences so that V and J genes could be assigned. A later analysis assigned CDR3 sequences and most-parsimonious VDJ recombination scenarios with the TCRdist pipeline. A later analysis defined each TCR beta chain by its CDR3 amino acid sequence plus V-gene family, and excluded reads lacking a unique V-gene family. To address suspected cross-contamination and a sequencing artifact, a later analysis removed 592 highly shared, low-generation-probability nucleotide sequences. In a later analysis, a clonal expansion index was calculated for each public chain from normalized within-repertoire ranks of inferred template counts. In a later analysis, generation probabilities were computed with a VDJ recombination model fitted to out-of-frame rearrangements, and the resulting probabilities were checked against IGoR. A later analysis scored TCR-TCR, TCR-HLA and TCR-CMV co-occurrence with hypergeometric tests, applying a repertoire-size bias correction to TCR pairs. In a later analysis, false discovery rates were estimated by permuting HLA or CMV assignments 20 times. In a later analysis, co-occurring TCRs were grouped using DBSCAN, with TCRdist sequence similarity added in when clustering inside HLA-allele-positive subsets. Co-occurrence clustering excluded repertoires with fewer than 30,000 or more than 120,000 public chains, plus five with anomalous nucleotide sharing. The table was pulled from immuneACCESS by TCRdb, which kept in-frame rearrangements only. Such tables lose some clones; where checked, under half of the loss comes from unresolved V genes, and the rest has no known cause. V, J and clone size derive from that table, while D and trimming were established from the DNA sequence. Within this sample are about 55,000 clones, with around three quarters of them counted one time only. About 1.5% of the sample is in the top ten clones.

General conclusions and limits of the study: According to a later analysis, TCR association rates differed among HLA loci, with DRB1 alleles showing the most associated TCRs and HLA-C alleles showing the fewest. According to a later analysis, parvovirus B19, influenza, CMV and Epstein-Barr virus appeared linked to several top co-occurrence clusters. Three of the identified cytomegalovirus-associated TCR beta chains were confirmed in vitro to be specific for cytomegalovirus antigens. It was suggested by the authors that the approach could potentially be generalized to other disease states and immunological phenotypes. A cluster of highly shared sequence variants was judged likely to represent a technical artifact of the sequencing pipeline. For the cohort, immune exposure information was limited to CMV serostatus. The cohort was sequenced for TCR beta chains only, and without alpha or paired-chain data the features that could be detected were limited. In an earlier analysis of under 600 of the donors, most TCR beta V segments were observed in productive rearrangements about 87% or about 30% of the time, broadly matching IMGT annotations. Roughly uniform sequencing depth across donors was assumed in presence/absence analyses, although this assumption may not hold. A later genetic analysis reported fewer N-insertions in productive TCRs among donors in an Asian-associated ancestry cluster than the approximately 700-donor mean. A further reported finding was that TCR beta sequences accurately predicted the HLA-A and HLA-B alleles for most subjects in the first cohort. Specific HLA alleles were associated with 18,000 or so TCR beta sequences at a false discovery rate of 0.05 in a later analysis. Cytomegalovirus status was reported to be diagnosed by the classifier with high specificity and sensitivity in both the original and validation cohorts. Most CMV-associated TCR beta chains appeared to be HLA-restricted in a later analysis, and the HLA associations seemed to be driven largely by CMV exposure. Because some donors lacked HLA typing at each locus, the association tests relied only on the typed subset. A later analysis found that HLA-associated TCR beta chains were more clonally expanded and had lower generation probabilities than equally common non-associated chains. Strong co-occurrence of HLA alleles, especially DR and DQ, made assigning TCR associations to individual alleles difficult. Across donors, most TCR sequences were observed very rarely, whereas some public TCRs were present in many individuals. In the study, around 150 TCR beta chains were listed as associated with cytomegalovirus. Because counts were too low, some 16 rarely observed V segments, including chromosome 9 orphons, were excluded from the earlier analysis of 500 to 700 of the donors. Linkage disequilibrium might explain the correlated functional status among segregating V segments, but an unknown experimental factor could not be ruled out. A later genetic analysis associated a missense DCLRE1C variant with V-gene and J-gene trimming of TCR beta chains, and an independent cohort replicated the association.

This sequence originates from a female donor in good health and CMV-seronegative. The sequenced material came from PBMCs.

This receptor carries the CDR3 CASSPGTGNQPQHF. The nucleotide sequence is given as TGTGCCAGCAGCCCAGGGACAGGGAACCAGCCCCAGCATTTT. Recombination joined TRBV7-3 with TRBJ1-5; 9 central nucleotides agree with TRBD1. For this chain, trimming is 5 bases at the V end and 7 bases at the J end, and the number of junction bases without a gene match is 6. Taken from the germline V gene, the CDR1 and CDR2 loops are SGHTA and FQGTGA. The CDR3, from cysteine to phenylalanine, totals 14 residues. Of the read, only the CDR3 DNA is kept; its 42 bases are in frame from base 1.